This T cell receptor beta chain was sequenced in a study of technical replicates of blood from a handful of donors. The data were produced by immunoSEQ multiplex PCR, yet TCRdb's version contains in-frame clones alone and is incomplete. Among about 100,000 clones listed, under 97% were seen once. V lost 5 bases to trimming and J lost 0 bases, with 11 bases between them. Germline CDR1 reads SGHTA; CDR2 reads FQGNSA. The CDR3 extends over 14 amino acids. What was sequenced was T cells isolated from PBMCs. The rearrangement uses TRBV7-2 and TRBJ2-7; D may be TRBD1 (6 bases). The sequence was obtained from a human donor in good health. CDR3 amino acids: CASSRQVGSYEQYF. The DNA for the CDR3 is TGTGCCAGCAGCCGACAGGTTGGCTCCTACGAGCAGTACTTC.